These T cell receptor beta chains were read from a single sample in a study of CD8+ T cells in alopecia areata. The repertoire was sequenced with immunoSEQ multiplex PCR; TCRdb's copy has only in-frame clones and lacks some. The sample shows around 150,000 clones, around four fifths of them seen only once. The source was CD8+ T cells sorted from blood, collected at week 4, from a patient treated with tofacitinib. The receptors come from a human donor with alopecia areata. CDR3s leave out the opening cysteine and the closing phenylalanine or tryptophan. Fields, in order: clone size, V gene, CDR3 length, CDR3 protein. Not all rows give a size; the values are once, few, many and, for expanded clones, a class.

clone size: once
V gene: TRBV7-6
CDR3 length: 11
CDR3 protein: ASSLADTGELF

clone size: .
V gene: TRBV7-9
CDR3 length: 13
CDR3 protein: ASSLGQGATDTQY

clone size: .
V gene: TRBV7-6
CDR3 length: 15
CDR3 protein: ASSSPLSTGSSYEQY

clone size: .
V gene: TRBV4-1
CDR3 length: 15
CDR3 protein: ASSQAASGTGWYEQY

clone size: .
V gene: TRBV7-6
CDR3 length: 14
CDR3 protein: ASSYGLAGGPGTQY

clone size: .
V gene: TRBV4-3
CDR3 length: 14
CDR3 protein: ASSPPLAGGLETQY

clone size: .
V gene: TRBV30
CDR3 length: 11
CDR3 protein: AWSIKDSETQY

clone size: .
V gene: TRBV7-9
CDR3 length: 12
CDR3 protein: ASSFYGDYYGYT

clone size: .
V gene: TRBV15
CDR3 length: 14
CDR3 protein: ATSRDSERGRDEQF

clone size: .
V gene: TRBV15
CDR3 length: 14
CDR3 protein: ATSPSTSGLQETQY

clone size: few
V gene: TRBV9
CDR3 length: 12
CDR3 protein: ASSVDRVSYEQY

clone size: few
V gene: TRBV7-2
CDR3 length: 16
CDR3 protein: ASSHGLAGGRLGETQY

clone size: .
V gene: TRBV27
CDR3 length: 11
CDR3 protein: ASSWQGNQPQH

clone size: .
V gene: TRBV2
CDR3 length: 11
CDR3 protein: ASSDGRIYEQY

clone size: .
V gene: TRBV4-2
CDR3 length: 11
CDR3 protein: ASSQGGVYGYT

clone size: .
V gene: TRBV13
CDR3 length: 13
CDR3 protein: ASSYTLAGINEQF

clone size: .
V gene: TRBV6-5
CDR3 length: 10
CDR3 protein: ASSPGGYEQY

clone size: .
V gene: TRBV5-1
CDR3 length: 13
CDR3 protein: ASSSGQGLGYEQY